Listed below are T cell receptor beta chains from one sample, sequenced in a study of control samples from healthy donors and cancer patients. The repertoire was sequenced with immunoSEQ multiplex PCR; TCRdb's copy has only in-frame clones and lacks some. Of about 34,000 clones in the sample, around 86% were seen once. Material: PBMCs. The receptor set was obtained from a middle-aged woman with lung cancer. CDR3s include the opening cysteine and the closing phenylalanine or tryptophan. The D gene is left open where the match is weak. The size field is filled for only some rows; it gives once, few, many or a size class.

j_call clone_size v_call d_call cdr3_aa cdr3_nt
TRBJ1-4 once TRBV28 TRBD1 CASSLSGTGRGKLFF TGTGCCAGCAGTTTATCCGGGACAGGGCGTGGAAAACTGTTTTTT
TRBJ2-3 . TRBV18 . CASSGGGTDTQYF TGTGCCAGCTCAGGCGGGGGCACAGATACGCAGTATTTT
TRBJ1-3 . TRBV27 . CASSAGGNTIYF TGTGCCAGCAGTGCCGGTGGAAACACCATATATTTT
TRBJ2-7 once TRBV7-2 . CASSSYSHEQYF TGTGCCAGCAGCTCCTACTCCCACGAGCAGTACTTC
TRBJ2-5 . TRBV9 TRBD2 CASSARGGAGETQYF TGTGCCAGCAGCGCCCGCGGGGGGGCGGGGGAGACCCAGTACTTC
TRBJ2-4 . TRBV5-4 TRBD1 CASSWDRGNIQYF TGTGCCAGCAGCTGGGACAGGGGAAACATTCAGTACTTC
TRBJ1-4 . TRBV28 TRBD1 CASSSPAGTVNEKLFF TGTGCCAGCAGTTCACCCGCCGGGACAGTTAATGAAAAACTGTTTTTT
TRBJ2-5 . TRBV11-3 TRBD1 CASSSGDRPYQETQYF TGTGCCAGCAGCTCTGGGGACAGGCCGTACCAAGAGACCCAGTACTTC
TRBJ1-1 . TRBV29-1 . CSVHRGGVNTEAFF TGCAGCGTCCACCGCGGGGGGGTTAACACTGAAGCTTTCTTT
TRBJ1-1 . TRBV5-1 TRBD1 CASSPRDSPVGAEAFF TGCGCCAGCAGCCCCCGGGACAGCCCGGTGGGGGCTGAAGCTTTCTTT
TRBJ2-3 once TRBV7-9 TRBD2 CAGGTSGNTDTQYF TGTGCCGGGGGGACTAGCGGGAACACAGATACGCAGTATTTT
TRBJ2-5 . TRBV10-3 . CAISSGQETQYF TGTGCCATCAGTTCGGGCCAAGAGACCCAGTACTTC
TRBJ2-1 . TRBV25-1 TRBD2 CASSEFGSGGPSYNEQFF TGTGCCAGCAGTGAATTTGGTAGCGGGGGCCCCTCCTACAATGAGCAGTTCTTC
TRBJ1-2 . TRBV4-1 TRBD1 CASSQEDRDTYGYTF TGCGCCAGCAGCCAAGAGGACAGGGATACCTATGGCTACACCTTC
TRBJ2-2 . TRBV9 . CASSPRGGEGTGELFF TGTGCCAGCAGCCCGAGAGGGGGAGAGGGAACCGGGGAGCTGTTTTTT
TRBJ1-6 . TRBV27 . CASRGDSGVLFNSPLHF TGTGCCAGCAGGGGCGACTCAGGGGTTTTATTTAATTCACCCCTCCACTTT
TRBJ2-7 . TRBV2 . CASSDKRGSYEQYF TGTGCCAGCAGTGATAAAAGAGGTTCCTACGAGCAGTACTTC
TRBJ2-7 . TRBV18 . CASSLGTTAEQYF TGTGCCAGCTCACTAGGGACGACTGCCGAGCAGTACTTC
TRBJ1-2 once TRBV5-6 . CASSRVAGYTF TGTGCCAGCAGCCGGGTTGCTGGCTACACCTTC
TRBJ2-3 once TRBV9 . CASSPRAVITDTQYF TGTGCCAGCAGCCCGAGGGCCGTAATCACAGATACGCAGTATTTT
TRBJ2-3 . TRBV19 TRBD2 CASSRLSGGNTDTQYF TGTGCCAGTAGTCGGCTTAGCGGGGGGAACACAGATACGCAGTATTTT
TRBJ2-5 . TRBV11-2 TRBD2 CASSLGLAGETQYF TGTGCCAGCAGCCTTGGACTAGCGGGGGAGACCCAGTACTTC
TRBJ2-2 . TRBV7-3 . CASSLGRNTGELFF TGTGCCAGCAGCTTGGGCAGGAACACCGGGGAGCTGTTTTTT
TRBJ2-1 . TRBV6-1 TRBD1 CASSEPGQGFGEQFF TGTGCCAGCAGTGAACCGGGACAGGGGTTTGGCGAGCAGTTCTTC
TRBJ2-4 . TRBV11-3 . CASTRDSGPDIQYF TGTGCCAGCACCCGGGACTCGGGTCCGGACATTCAGTACTTC
TRBJ1-5 few TRBV4-2 . CASSQARVGNQPQHF TGTGCCAGCAGCCAAGCCAGGGTTGGCAATCAGCCCCAGCATTTT
TRBJ1-4 . TRBV4-1 TRBD1 CASSQDRRGQGWEKLFF TGCGCCAGCAGCCAAGATCGAAGGGGACAGGGATGGGAAAAACTGTTTTTT
TRBJ2-4 . TRBV19 TRBD1 CASSRDRIGNIQYF TGTGCCAGTAGTAGGGACAGGATTGGCAACATTCAGTACTTC
TRBJ2-1 . TRBV5-4 . CASSLAGGVYNEQFF TGTGCCAGCAGCTTGGCAGGCGGGGTTTACAATGAGCAGTTCTTC
TRBJ1-5 . TRBV20-1 . CSASSGGESNQPQHF TGCAGTGCTAGTTCCGGGGGCGAGAGCAATCAGCCCCAGCATTTT
TRBJ2-1 . TRBV4-2 TRBD1 CASSQYRDRADEQFF TGTGCCAGCAGCCAATACCGGGACAGGGCCGATGAGCAGTTCTTC
TRBJ2-5 few TRBV7-6 . CASSLTQGHSKETQYF TGTGCCAGCAGCTTAACTCAGGGGCATTCCAAAGAGACCCAGTACTTC
TRBJ1-5 . TRBV19 . CASSIGTGTNQPQHF TGTGCCAGTAGTATTGGAACAGGGACGAATCAGCCCCAGCATTTT
TRBJ1-1 few TRBV18 . CASSPNRATEAFF TGTGCCAGCTCACCAAACAGGGCCACTGAAGCTTTCTTT
TRBJ1-1 . TRBV7-8 . CASSPEWEAFF TGTGCCAGCAGCCCCGAGTGGGAAGCTTTCTTT
TRBJ1-1 . TRBV5-4 . CASRRGVEAFF TGTGCCAGTCGCCGGGGGGTTGAAGCTTTCTTT
TRBJ2-3 . TRBV11-2 . CASSSGRITDTQYF TGTGCCAGCAGCTCCGGCCGGATTACAGATACGCAGTATTTT